A selection of T cell receptor beta chains follows, all from one sample in a study of cytomegalovirus exposure and HLA in healthy donors. The assay was immunoSEQ multiplex PCR, and TCRdb's table has in-frame clones only and misses some. The sample lists about 150,000 clones, 50% to 75% seen once, with roughly 6.8% in the top ten. Sequenced material: PBMCs. The receptor source for this set is a woman aged 55-69 years in good health and CMV-seropositive. The CDR3 runs from the conserved cysteine through the conserved F or W. A D gene is named only where the DNA matches it firmly. Some rows mark clone size as missing; the rest say once, few, many or name a class of expanded clone.

j_call v_call clone_size d_call cdr3_aa cdr3_nt
TRBJ1-1 TRBV7-3 - - CASSLRRDTEAFF TGTGCCAGCAGCTTAAGAAGAGACACTGAAGCTTTCTTT
TRBJ2-7 TRBV14 - - CASSQDLEGQQYF TGTGCCAGCAGCCAAGATCTGGAGGGTCAGCAGTACTTC
TRBJ2-7 TRBV5-6 - TRBD2 CASSLAPGGDSYEQYF TGTGCCAGCAGCTTGGCCCCGGGAGGGGATTCCTACGAGCAGTACTTC
TRBJ1-3 TRBV7-3 - - CASSFPDSAGTGRNTIYF TGTGCCAGCAGCTTCCCGGACAGTGCCGGGACCGGAAGAAACACCATATATTTT
TRBJ1-5 TRBV4-2 - TRBD1 CASSLRDREKIQPQHF TGTGCCAGCAGCCTCCGGGACAGGGAAAAGATTCAGCCCCAGCATTTT
TRBJ1-1 TRBV29-1 - - CSVHPSGTEAFF TGCAGCGTTCACCCCTCCGGTACTGAAGCTTTCTTT
TRBJ1-5 TRBV27 - - CASSLSSGEPQHF TGTGCCAGCAGTTTATCGAGCGGTGAGCCCCAGCATTTT
TRBJ1-2 TRBV4-1 - - CASSQKRGGGVNYGYTF TGCGCCAGCAGCCAAAAGCGAGGAGGTGGGGTTAACTATGGCTACACCTTC
TRBJ2-7 TRBV30 - - CAWSVVGRGKYEQYF TGTGCCTGGAGTGTTGTCGGCCGGGGGAAGTACGAGCAGTACTTC
TRBJ1-1 TRBV6-6 - TRBD1 CASSYSWDSLNTEAFF TGTGCCAGCAGTTACTCGTGGGACAGCTTGAACACTGAAGCTTTCTTT
TRBJ2-3 TRBV29-1 few TRBD2 CSVEAGTSGNTDTQYF TGCAGCGTTGAAGCTGGGACTAGCGGAAACACAGATACGCAGTATTTT
TRBJ2-3 TRBV27 once - CASSTRTDTQYF TGTGCCAGCAGCACTCGCACAGATACGCAGTATTTT
TRBJ2-2 TRBV2 - - CASSEVPGETGELFF TGTGCCAGCAGTGAAGTTCCAGGGGAGACCGGGGAGCTGTTTTTT
TRBJ2-1 TRBV30 - TRBD2 CAWSVGLAGFDEQFF TGTGCCTGGAGTGTAGGACTAGCGGGATTTGATGAGCAGTTCTTC
TRBJ1-2 TRBV28 - - CATLDIYGYTF TGTGCCACCCTTGACATATATGGCTACACCTTC
TRBJ1-1 TRBV28 - - CASSFRVRVHTEAFF TGTGCCAGCAGTTTCAGGGTCAGAGTCCACACTGAAGCTTTCTTT
TRBJ2-2 TRBV9 few - CASSVAGSGPGELFF TGTGCCAGCAGCGTAGCCGGGAGCGGCCCCGGGGAGCTGTTTTTT
TRBJ1-2 TRBV19 - TRBD1 CASSIRQGRGYTF TGTGCCAGTAGTATCCGACAGGGCAGAGGCTACACCTTC
TRBJ2-7 TRBV19 once - CASSIKGAYEQYF TGTGCCAGTAGTATTAAGGGGGCCTACGAGCAGTACTTC
TRBJ2-1 TRBV10-3 - TRBD2 CAITSGRANEQFF TGTGCCATCACCAGCGGGAGGGCCAATGAGCAGTTCTTC
TRBJ1-2 TRBV27 - - CASSLLGGSGYTF TGTGCCAGCAGCCTCTTGGGGGGAAGTGGCTACACCTTC
TRBJ2-1 TRBV10-1 - - CASSGGVYNEQFF TGCGCCAGCAGTGGGGGGGTATACAATGAGCAGTTCTTC
TRBJ2-1 TRBV2 - TRBD1 CAITGTEDNEQFF TGTGCCATAACCGGGACAGAAGACAATGAGCAGTTCTTC
TRBJ1-2 TRBV2 - TRBD1 CASMAGTVSNYGYTF TGTGCCAGCATGGCCGGGACAGTCTCTAACTATGGCTACACCTTC
TRBJ1-1 TRBV7-9 - TRBD1 CASSLGPPGQDYPSF TGTGCCAGCAGCCTCGGTCCCCCGGGACAGGACTACCCCTCATTT
TRBJ2-4 TRBV28 - TRBD2 CASSRGTSGLNIQYF TGTGCCAGCAGCCGTGGGACTAGCGGATTAAACATTCAGTACTTC
TRBJ2-1 TRBV4-2 once - CASSQEYGVYNEQFF TGTGCCAGCAGCCAAGAGTACGGGGTGTACAATGAGCAGTTCTTC
TRBJ2-5 TRBV5-1 few TRBD1 CASSGRGQGGETQYF TGCGCCAGCAGCGGAAGGGGACAGGGAGGGGAGACCCAGTACTTC
TRBJ2-3 TRBV30 - TRBD1 CAWDRGDRDTQYF TGTGCCTGGGACAGGGGCGATAGGGATACGCAGTATTTT
TRBJ2-1 TRBV27 - TRBD2 CASSLVGTTSSYNEQFF TGTGCCAGCAGTTTAGTCGGGACTACGAGCTCCTACAATGAGCAGTTCTTC
TRBJ2-1 TRBV7-9 - TRBD1 CASSPPASGQGSMQFF TGTGCCAGCAGCCCCCCCGCATCGGGACAGGGTTCGATGCAGTTCTTC
TRBJ2-7 TRBV5-4 - TRBD2 CASSPKGLAGGHEQYF TGTGCCAGCAGCCCCAAAGGGCTAGCGGGAGGCCACGAGCAGTACTTC
TRBJ2-3 TRBV7-9 - TRBD2 CASSLDSGSADTQYF TGTGCCAGCAGCTTAGATAGCGGGAGTGCAGATACGCAGTATTTT
TRBJ2-5 TRBV7-3 few TRBD2 CASSDGGSTGTQYF TGTGCCAGCAGCGACGGGGGGTCCACGGGGACCCAGTACTTC
TRBJ2-3 TRBV28 - - CASTTGSGQADTQYF TGTGCCAGCACCACCGGGTCAGGGCAGGCAGATACGCAGTATTTT
TRBJ2-1 TRBV27 - TRBD1 CASSFDRDRVWEQFF TGTGCCAGCAGTTTCGACCGGGACAGGGTTTGGGAGCAGTTCTTC
TRBJ1-1 TRBV29-1 - - CSVEGTGLAFF TGCAGCGTTGAAGGTACAGGGTTAGCTTTCTTT
TRBJ2-5 TRBV15 - - CATSTIQGETQYF TGTGCCACCAGCACCATACAGGGAGAGACCCAGTACTTC
TRBJ2-7 TRBV28 few - CASSTFSYEQYF TGTGCCAGCAGTACTTTCTCCTACGAGCAGTACTTC
TRBJ2-1 TRBV7-9 - - CASSLEDREFF TGTGCCAGCAGCTTAGAGGACAGAGAGTTCTTC
TRBJ2-7 TRBV4-3 - - CASSQDSGDSYEQYF TGCGCCAGCAGCCAAGATTCAGGGGACTCCTACGAGCAGTACTTC
TRBJ2-3 TRBV29-1 - - CSTNRGGFQTDTQYF TGCAGCACCAACAGGGGGGGTTTTCAGACAGATACGCAGTATTTT
TRBJ2-1 TRBV12-5 - TRBD2 CASGLRLAGDPYNEQFF TGTGCTAGTGGTTTGCGGCTAGCGGGAGATCCCTACAATGAGCAGTTCTTC
TRBJ2-7 TRBV13 - TRBD2 CASSYSGRGSYEQYF TGTGCCAGCAGCTACAGCGGGAGAGGATCCTACGAGCAGTACTTC
TRBJ2-5 TRBV7-2 - TRBD1 CASSPQGAGQETQYF TGTGCCAGCAGCCCTCAGGGGGCCGGGCAAGAGACCCAGTACTTC
TRBJ2-1 TRBV15 once - CATSRYEGLGQFF TGTGCCACCAGCAGATATGAGGGTTTGGGGCAGTTCTTC
TRBJ2-1 TRBV11-2 - TRBD2 CASSLALAGVNEQFF TGTGCCAGCAGCTTAGCCCTAGCGGGAGTCAATGAGCAGTTCTTC
TRBJ2-7 TRBV14 - TRBD2 CASSIAGGPYEQYF TGTGCCAGCTCGATAGCGGGAGGGCCTTACGAGCAGTACTTC
TRBJ2-2 TRBV2 - TRBD2 CASSEPLAGGSGGELFF TGTGCCAGCAGTGAGCCACTAGCGGGAGGTAGCGGCGGGGAGCTGTTTTTT
TRBJ1-2 TRBV4-1 - - CASSQDWGGVDGYTF TGCGCCAGCAGCCAAGATTGGGGAGGGGTGGATGGCTACACCTTC
TRBJ2-7 TRBV28 few - CASSSGQTYEQYF TGTGCCAGCAGTTCCGGACAGACCTACGAGCAGTACTTC
TRBJ2-2 TRBV18 - - CASTVFSGSNTGELFF TGTGCCAGTACGGTTTTTAGCGGTTCGAACACCGGGGAGCTGTTTTTT
TRBJ2-1 TRBV6-5 few TRBD2 CASRPGTSLGNEQFF TGTGCCAGCAGACCCGGGACTAGCCTTGGCAATGAGCAGTTCTTC